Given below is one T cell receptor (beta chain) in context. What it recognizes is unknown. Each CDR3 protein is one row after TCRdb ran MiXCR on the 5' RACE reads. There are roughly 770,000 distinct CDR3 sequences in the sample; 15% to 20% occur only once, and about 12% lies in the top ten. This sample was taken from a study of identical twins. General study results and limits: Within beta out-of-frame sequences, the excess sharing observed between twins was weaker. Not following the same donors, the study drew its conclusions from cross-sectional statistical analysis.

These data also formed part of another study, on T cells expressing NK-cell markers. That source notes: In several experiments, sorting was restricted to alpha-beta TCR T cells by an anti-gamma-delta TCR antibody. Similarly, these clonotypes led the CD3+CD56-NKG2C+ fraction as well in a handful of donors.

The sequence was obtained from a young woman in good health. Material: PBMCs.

The CDR3 region has the DNA TGTGCCAGCAGCTTCAACCAGGGGGGACGCGAGCAGTTCTTC. Translated, it gives CASSFNQGGREQFF. This rearrangement joins TRBV7-9 to TRBJ2-1; possibly TRBD1 for D (7 bases). Trimming left V 3 bases short and J 10 bases short, with 16 bases between. This CDR3 spans 14 amino acids. The germline gives CDR1 SEHNR, CDR2 FQNEAQ (reference sequence).